The 3 T cell receptor beta chains below were found in one sample sequenced in a study of radiotherapy plus CTLA-4 blockade in lung cancer. Libraries were prepared by immunoSEQ multiplex PCR; TCRdb keeps only in-frame clonotypes and omits some of them. This table holds tens of thousands of clones, around 86% found once. Sequencing used peripheral blood, obtained from a patient treated with radiotherapy plus ipilimumab. These receptors were collected from a human donor with non-small cell lung cancer that progressed on radiotherapy plus ipilimumab.

CDR3 amino acids: CASSLTGQGNYGYTF. CDR3 nucleotide sequence: TGTGCCAGCAGCCTCACCGGTCAGGGCAACTATGGCTACACCTTC. The chain uses TRBV9 and TRBJ1-2; tentatively, D is TRBD1 (5 bases). This CDR3 comprises 15 residues. Germline-derived CDR1 and CDR2 are SGDLS and YYNGEE. V lost 4 bases to trimming and J lost 2 bases, with 15 bases between them.

This chain uses TRBV7-6 with TRBJ1-4; tentatively, D is TRBD1 (5 bases). CDR3 length equals 15 residues. Germline V gives CDR1 SGHVS, CDR2 FNYEAQ. V lost 2 bases and J lost 3, with 10 bases in between. In DNA form, the CDR3 reads TGTGCCAGCAGCTTAACGGCAGGGCCTAATGAAAAACTGTTTTTT. Protein product: CASSLTAGPNEKLFF.

The rearrangement joins TRBV7-3 to TRBJ2-7; perhaps TRBD1 as D (6 bases). With 5 bases removed from V and 7 bases from J, the gap between germline ends came to 15 bases. The germline gives CDR1 SGHTA, CDR2 FQGTGA. The CDR3 runs 13 residues. CDR3 loop: CASSPQQGGEQYF. In DNA form, the CDR3 reads TGTGCCAGCAGCCCACAACAGGGTGGGGAGCAGTACTTC.